These 27 T cell receptor beta chains were all obtained from the same sample, sequenced in a study of Ad26.COV2.S vaccination and SARS-CoV-2 variants. The method was immunoSEQ multiplex PCR; TCRdb's version includes in-frame clones alone and lacks a portion of them. The sample has roughly 450,000 clones, approximately 92% seen once. Specified treatment: around 19 received Ad26.COV2.S at low or high dose, single or two shots; roughly five received placebo; per-sample allocation not given. After the first vaccine or placebo injection, samples were drawn on day 63. The specimen comprised peripheral blood, sampled in a trial of Ad26.COV2.S vaccine versus placebo. Every receptor here comes from a person between 18 and 60 years old who received the Ad26.COV2.S COVID-19 vaccine or a placebo.

This sequence joins TRBV3-1 (or the pseudogene TRBV3-2) and TRBJ2-2; TRBD1 is a possible D gene (5 bases). V dropped 1 base and J dropped 6 bases, with 12 bases sitting between them. The CDR3 spans 15 residues. CDR1 and CDR2 (germline): LGHDT, YNNKEL (reference sequence). The CDR3 sequence is CASSQVPGKAGELFF. CDR3 DNA sequence: TGTGCCAGCAGCCAAGTCCCAGGGAAGGCCGGGGAGCTGTTTTTT.

The J gene is TRBJ2-1, the V gene TRBV3-1 (or the pseudogene TRBV3-2), with 9 bases that match TRBD2. Germline loops: CDR1 LGHDT, CDR2 YNNKEL (reference sequence). The CDR3 has 14 residues. The ends lost 6 bases at V and 13 bases at J; junction bases unmatched: 13. The CDR3 spells CASSPSGRIRRQFF. The CDR3 bases are TGTGCCAGCAGTCCGAGCGGGAGGATTCGACGACAGTTCTTC.

The chain links TRBV7-8 to TRBJ1-5, with 7 bases aligning to TRBD1. Losses at the gene ends were 3 bases for V and 7 bases for J; bases not matched to a gene: 12. The CDR3 spans 16 residues. The germline V gene encodes CDR1 SGHVS and CDR2 FQNEAQ. CDR3 DNA sequence: TGTGCCAGCAGCTTCTCCTTCAGACAGGGAGAACAGCCCCAGCATTTT. Encoded protein: CASSFSFRQGEQPQHF.

The chain is built from TRBV15 and TRBJ2-1, with D perhaps given as TRBD1 or TRBD2 (5 bases each). V was shortened by 3 bases and J by 5 bases, with 11 bases between the two germline ends. The germline CDR1 and CDR2 sequences are LNHNV and YYDKDF (reference sequence). The CDR3 runs to 14 residues. Here the CDR3 reads CATSSFRGDNEQFF. DNA for the CDR3: TGTGCCACCAGCAGCTTCCGGGGCGACAATGAGCAGTTCTTC.

V and J are TRBV30 and TRBJ1-1; D unresolved. Germline V lookup: CDR1 GTSNPN, CDR2 SVGIG (reference sequence). The CDR3 has 13 residues. Trimming took 2 bases from V and 3 from J, leaving 10 bases between them. The CDR3 coding sequence is TGTGCCTGGAGTAGGAGTATAGACACTGAAGCTTTCTTT. This encodes CAWSRSIDTEAFF.

This clone was picked up a small number of times. V is TRBV28 and J is TRBJ2-7; D gene uncertain. V dropped 1 base and J dropped 3 bases, with 10 bases sitting between them. The length of the CDR3 is 14 residues. CDR1 and CDR2 from the germline V gene are MDHEN and SYDVKM. The CDR3 loop is CASSLSPGSYEQYF. The DNA of the CDR3 is TGTGCCAGCAGTTTATCACCAGGAAGCTACGAGCAGTACTTC. The whole variable domain, remainder taken from reference TRBV28 and TRBJ2-7, is DVKVTQSSRYLVKRTGEKVFLECVQDMDHENMFWYRQDPGLGLRLIYFSYDVKMKEKGDIPEGYSVSREKKERFSLILESASTNQTSMYLCASSLSPGSYEQYFGPGTRLTVT.

The chain couples TRBV18 to TRBJ2-7; D not certain. The CDR3 runs to 13 residues. V was clipped by 0 bases and J by 5 bases, with 8 bases between them. Germline V gene sequence: CDR1 KGHSH, CDR2 LQKENI. In DNA, the CDR3 is TGTGCCAGCTCACCACCGGGCACAGACGAGCAGTACTTC. As protein: CASSPPGTDEQYF. Looking up the rest from reference TRBV18 and TRBJ2-7 gives the full variable domain: NAGVMQNPRHLVRRRGQEARLRCSPMKGHSHVYWYRQLPEEGLKFMVYLQKENIIDESGMPKERFSAEFPKEGPSILRIQQVVRGDSAAYFCASSPPGTDEQYFGPGTRLTVT.

The chain links TRBV6-2 or TRBV6-3 to TRBJ1-2; TRBD1 might be the D (5 bases). The germline V gene has CDR1 MNHEY and CDR2 SVGEGT. Trimming pared 4 bases from V and 8 bases from J, leaving 14 bases between. The CDR3 spans 13 residues. This CDR3 reads CASSFGTRLGYTF. CDR3 DNA sequence: TGTGCCAGCAGTTTCGGGACGCGGCTGGGCTACACCTTC.

The chain links TRBV21-1 to TRBJ2-3; no DNA check was done on the table's D call, TRBD2. TRBV21-1 is flagged as a pseudogene. CDR3 length: 18 residues. Written as DNA, the CDR3 is TGTGCCAGCAGCATGGCTTGTAAGAGGGAGGGCCTTACAGATACGCAGTATTTT. Its translation is CASSMACKREGLTDTQYF.

The chain joins TRBV6-2 or TRBV6-3 to TRBJ2-2; 8 bases are shared with TRBD2. V shed 2 bases and J 6 bases; nucleotides not matched to a gene: 2. Germline V gives CDR1 MNHEY, CDR2 SVGEGT. This CDR3 is 14 amino acids long. CDR3 protein: CASSYTGLAGELFF. The CDR3 DNA reads as TGTGCCAGCAGTTACACGGGACTAGCCGGGGAGCTGTTTTTT.

CDR3 amino acids: CATGRGYYNEQFF. CDR3 DNA: TGTGCCACTGGACGGGGGTACTACAATGAGCAGTTCTTC. V usage is TRBV27 and J usage is TRBJ2-1; TRBD2 might be the D (6 bases). Germline CDR1 reads MNHEY; CDR2 reads SMNVEV (reference sequence). CDR3 length: 13 amino acids. Trimming removed 10 bases from V and 3 bases from J, with 13 bases in between.

V is TRBV5-4 and J is TRBJ2-3; the D gene is possibly TRBD2 (5 bases). This CDR3 has 14 amino acids. Germline values: CDR1 SGHNT, CDR2 YYREEE (reference sequence). The V end was cut by 1 base, the J end by 0 bases, with 6 bases between. CDR3: CASSLRGSTDTQYF. CDR3 DNA: TGTGCCAGCAGCTTGCGCGGGAGCACAGATACGCAGTATTTT.

V is TRBV6-4 and J is TRBJ1-1; possible D gene TRBD1, 5 bases. The V and J ends lost 3 bases and 2 bases respectively, with 7 bases between them. The V gene's germline CDR1 is MRHNA and CDR2 SNTAGT. The CDR3 extends over 13 amino acids. CDR3 bases: TGTGCCAGCAGTGAGCAGGGTAACACTGAAGCTTTCTTT. Its translation is CASSEQGNTEAFF.

The rearrangement joins TRBV9 to TRBJ2-7, with 7 bases identical to TRBD2. This CDR3 is 16 amino acids long. CDR1 is SGDLS and CDR2 is YYNGEE in the germline V gene. The V and J ends lost 0 bases and 4 bases, in that order; junction bases with no gene match: 10. This CDR3 is CASSVGGVAGLYEQYF. CDR3 bases: TGTGCCAGCAGCGTAGGCGGGGTAGCGGGCCTATACGAGCAGTACTTC.

This clone was recorded only once. Here the CDR3 DNA reads TGTGCCAGCAATCGACCCGCCCAGGGGGAACGCTACTTGGCAGGAGAGACCCAGTACTTC. It encodes CASNRPAQGERYLAGETQYF. V is TRBV6-6 and J is TRBJ2-5; 7 bases line up with TRBD1. The CDR3 runs 20 residues. Germline lookup yields CDR1 MNHNY and CDR2 SVGAGI (reference sequence). V lost 7 bases, J lost 4 bases, and 27 bases stayed unmatched.

CDR3 amino acids: CASSFGTGYYEQYF. CDR3 sequence (DNA): TGTGCCAGCAGTTTCGGGACTGGGTACTACGAGCAGTACTTC. V is TRBV27 and J is TRBJ2-7; D is possibly TRBD2 (6 bases). V shed 3 bases and J shed 3 bases, with 12 bases lying between them. Germline values: CDR1 MNHEY, CDR2 SMNVEV (reference sequence). CDR3 length: 14 residues.

The V and J genes are TRBV19 and TRBJ2-2; possibly TRBD1 for D (5 bases). From germline, CDR1 is LNHDA and CDR2 SQIVND (reference sequence). CDR3 size: 14 residues. V lost 7 bases and J 4 bases, leaving 13 bases between the germline ends. CDR3 amino acids: CASKVRVSTGELFF. The CDR3 bases are TGTGCCAGTAAGGTCAGGGTCAGCACCGGGGAGCTGTTTTTT.

The CDR3 sequence: CASSLTAAGDYEQYF. The CDR3 DNA reads as TGTGCCAGCAGCTTAACAGCAGCAGGGGACTACGAGCAGTACTTC. V gene TRBV11-2 combines with J gene TRBJ2-7, with D possibly matching TRBD1 (6 bases). The CDR3 contains 15 residues. Trimming left V 2 bases short and J 3 bases short, with 14 bases between. The V gene's germline CDR1 is SGHAT and CDR2 FQNNGV.

In DNA, the CDR3 is TGCGCCAGCAGTGAGTCGGTCGGGCTAGCGGGAGTATCTGAGCAGTTCTTC. Translated, it gives CASSESVGLAGVSEQFF. The chain links TRBV10-1 to TRBJ2-1, with 10 nucleotides matching TRBD2. Germline trimming cut 0 bases from V and 9 bases from J; bases unmatched to any gene: 11. Germline assignment: CDR1 WNHNN and CDR2 SYGVQD (reference sequence). There are 17 residues in the CDR3.

V gene TRBV7-8 combines with J gene TRBJ1-2, with 12 bases identical to TRBD1. Germline lookup yields CDR1 SGHVS and CDR2 FQNEAQ. J gave up 8 bases and V 2 bases, and 6 bases lay outside the gene matches. The CDR3 totals 15 residues. The CDR3 spells CASSLLGQGAPGYTF. The CDR3 DNA follows: TGTGCCAGCAGCTTATTGGGACAGGGGGCGCCAGGCTACACCTTC.

This chain joins TRBV6-2 or TRBV6-3 and TRBJ1-1; no definite D call. In germline, CDR1 is MNHEY, CDR2 SVGEGT. V was cut by 2 bases and J by 11 bases, with 18 bases left in between. This CDR3 region has 14 residues. This CDR3 reads CASSYSPFFQHAFF. CDR3 sequence (DNA): TGTGCCAGCAGTTACAGCCCCTTCTTCCAGCACGCTTTCTTT.

Of note for this clone: Other DNA sequences in the sample encode the same CDR3. V gene TRBV27 combines with J gene TRBJ2-7; D is ambiguous. V shed 2 bases and J shed 4 bases, with 3 bases lying between them. This CDR3 has 11 amino acids. Germline V gene data show CDR1 as MNHEY and CDR2 as SMNVEV (reference sequence). The chain's CDR3 is CASSLGYEQYF. Written as DNA, the CDR3 is TGTGCCAGCAGTTTAGGGTACGAGCAGTACTTC.

This clone occurred once. The chain joins TRBV9 to TRBJ2-7, with 10 bases fitting TRBD1. Per the germline V gene, CDR1 is SGDLS and CDR2 is YYNGEE. V was clipped by 0 bases and J by 3 bases; unmatched bases: 3. CDR3 length: 15 residues. In DNA form, the CDR3 reads TGTGCCAGCAGCGTAGGGACAGGGGGGTTCTACGAGCAGTACTTC. Its translation: CASSVGTGGFYEQYF.

V and J are TRBV24-1 and TRBJ2-5; the D is unclear. V was trimmed by 4 bases and J by 5 bases, leaving 13 bases between them. CDR1 and CDR2 (germline): KGHDR, SFDVKD. This CDR3 region has 14 residues. CDR3 in DNA: TGTGCCACCAGTGACGCTGACGCTGGCGAGACCCAGTACTTC. Protein: CATSDADAGETQYF.

The DNA for the CDR3 is TGTGCCACCAGCAGGATCGGGACTAGCGGGACCTCCTACGAGCAGTACTTC. Encoded protein: CATSRIGTSGTSYEQYF. This chain links TRBV15 with TRBJ2-7; 13 bases align to TRBD2. Trimming at V came to 3 bases and at J to 0 bases, leaving 5 bases not matched to a gene. Per germline, CDR1 LNHNV and CDR2 YYDKDF (reference sequence). The CDR3 totals 17 residues.

V gene TRBV9 combines with J gene TRBJ1-3; a weak D match, TRBD1 (5 bases). The V end was cut by 3 bases, the J end by 7 bases, with 11 bases between. In germline, CDR1 is SGDLS, CDR2 YYNGEE. CDR3 length: 13 residues. The CDR3 DNA reads as TGTGCCAGCAGCGCCGGCGGGGGGAACACCATATATTTT. It is translated as CASSAGGGNTIYF.

This chain links TRBV5-1 with TRBJ2-2; 8 positions agree with TRBD1. The V gene end was trimmed by 3 bases and the J gene end by 5 bases; junction bases not matched to a gene: 6. In germline, CDR1 is SGHRS, CDR2 YFSETQ. CDR3 length: 15 amino acids. The CDR3 coding sequence is TGCGCCAGCAGCTCGGGCAGGGGGCAGACCGGGGAGCTGTTTTTT. The encoded protein is CASSSGRGQTGELFF.